The clone carrying this TCR beta chain was seen more than once but under ten times. The target antigen is unknown. One entry per CDR3 protein, called by TCRdb with MiXCR from the RT-PCR reads. The sample contains roughly 190,000 distinct CDR3 sequences, roughly an eighth of which appear only once. The V gene's germline CDR1 is ENHRY and CDR2 SYGVKD. With V trimmed by 3 bases and J by 7 bases, 5 bases remained unmatched. This CDR3 region has 15 residues. This sample stems from a study of response to subunit inactivated influenza vaccine. Study conclusions and caveats: Authors suggested each seasonal flu vaccination may recruit only limited numbers of new T cells.

The chain couples TRBV10-3 to TRBJ2-2, with 10 bases identical to TRBD2. This TCR derives from a man aged 50-59 years who received an inactivated influenza vaccine. Sequencing was performed on CD8+ T cells sorted from PBMCs, taken approximately 5 days after vaccination. In DNA, the CDR3 is TGTGCCATCAGTGATGGACTAGCGGACCACGGGGAGCTGTTTTTT. Protein sequence: CAISDGLADHGELFF.